Presented here are 12 T cell receptor beta chains from one specimen sequenced in a study of T-cell reconstitution after alpha-beta-depleted transplantation in children (dated by TCRdb to about 2016). The treatment or condition tag for this specimen amounts to: allogeneic hematopoietic cell transplantation with graft depleted of TCRalphabeta T cells and CD19 B cells. The library was built by means of PCR. The listed sequencing device is Illumina HiSeq 2500. Molecular barcoding was employed in the preparation of TCR libraries, with unique molecular identifiers being used to normalize TCRbeta repertoire quantification. TCRdb redid the processing of the public reads, applying fastp at Q25 and MiXCR, and retained in-frame beta chains. Identical CDR3 protein sequences are pooled into one entry, listed with their most common genes and DNA. For this sample the table gives 500,000 to 750,000 distinct CDR3 sequences, of which under 15% were detected only once. The ten largest clonotypes hold 2.2% of the sample.

The specimen comprised PBMCs, mostly from graft donor cells, sampled 360 days after TCRalphabeta/CD19-depleted stem cell transplant. The source is a male patient younger than 18 who had a stem cell transplant for acute myeloid leukemia, so the T cells may come from the graft donor.

The chain uses TRBV20-1 and TRBJ2-3; 14 bases fit TRBD2. Looked up from germline, CDR1 is DFQATT and CDR2 is SNEGSKA (reference sequence). The CDR3 sequence is 17 residues long. The J segment lost 2 bases and the V segment lost 5 bases, leaving 9 bases of the junction unmatched. As DNA, the CDR3 is TGCAGTGCTTGGGGGACTAGCGGGAGCGGGGACACAGATACGCAGTATTTT. The encoded protein is CSAWGTSGSGDTDTQYF.

This clonotype was counted only a few times. The V call is TRBV12-3 or TRBV12-4, the J call TRBJ2-6; D perhaps matches TRBD2 (6 bases). This CDR3 is 16 amino acids long. Trimming removed 5 bases from V and 1 base from J, with 12 bases in between. The CDR3 DNA is TGTGCCAGCAGTCAGAGGGGAGGATCTGGGGCCAACGTCCTGACTTTC. Amino acids: CASSQRGGSGANVLTF.

The J gene is TRBJ2-7, the V gene TRBV2; D perhaps matches TRBD2 (6 bases). CDR3 size: 13 residues. The V gene's germline CDR1 is SNHLY and CDR2 FYNNEI. The germline V and J ends were trimmed by 11 bases and 6 bases, with 20 bases remaining between them. This CDR3 is CAGTRDSRGEQYF. As DNA, the CDR3 is TGTGCCGGGACCCGGGACTCCCGGGGCGAGCAGTACTTC.

Points on this clonotype: An end of the junction differs from the germline gene, which may be a read error. The rearrangement joins TRBV10-3 to TRBJ2-7; the D gene is possibly TRBD2 (5 bases). There are 11 residues in the CDR3. The germline gives CDR1 ENHRY, CDR2 SYGVKD. CDR3: CAIRADYGSFF. As DNA, the CDR3 is TGTGCCATCAGGGCAGACTATGGCAGTTTTTTC.

This clonotype was seen only a few times. V is TRBV20-1 and J is TRBJ2-1; 7 nucleotides agree with TRBD2. There are 14 residues in the CDR3. CDR1 is DFQATT, CDR2 SNEGSKA, per germline (reference sequence). V shed 8 bases and J 2 bases; nucleotides not matched to a gene: 9. CDR3 amino acids: CSTPKGRAYNEQFF. For the CDR3, the DNA is TGCAGTACCCCAAAAGGGAGGGCCTACAATGAGCAGTTCTTC.

This clonotype has ten or more counts. V is TRBV20-1 and J is TRBJ2-3; 10 nucleotides agree with TRBD2. With 6 bases clipped from V and 0 bases from J, the junction kept 3 bases outside the gene matches. The CDR3 contains 14 residues. The germline CDR1 and CDR2 sequences are DFQATT and SNEGSKA (reference sequence). The CDR3 reads CSAISGGSTDTQYF. The CDR3 nucleotides are TGCAGTGCCATTAGCGGGGGGAGCACAGATACGCAGTATTTT.

The table lists this clonotype with many counts. This sequence joins TRBV20-1 and TRBJ2-1; D gene unclear. Germline lookup yields CDR1 DFQATT and CDR2 SNEGSKA (reference sequence). The length of the CDR3 is 11 residues. V was shortened by 5 bases and J by 10 bases, with 12 bases between the two germline ends. Here the CDR3 reads CSAGKLGEQFF. The CDR3 region has the DNA TGCAGTGCTGGAAAGCTAGGGGAGCAGTTCTTC.

The V call is TRBV9, the J call TRBJ2-5; 10 nucleotides align to TRBD2. CDR3 length: 15 residues. Germline V gene lookup returns CDR1 SGDLS and CDR2 YYNGEE. V was pared by 4 bases and J by 5 bases, with 8 bases of the junction left unmatched. For the CDR3, the DNA is TGTGCCAGCAGCCCCATAGCGGGAGGATGGGAGACCCAGTACTTC. Translation: CASSPIAGGWETQYF.

This clonotype was counted only a few times. V and J are TRBV20-1 and TRBJ2-5, with TRBD1 identical over 9 bases. The CDR3 has 15 residues. Trimming cost V 0 bases and J 2 bases; bases outside gene matches: 4. Per germline, CDR1 DFQATT and CDR2 SNEGSKA (reference sequence). Here the CDR3 DNA reads TGCAGTGCTAGAGACGCTGACAGGGGGCAAGAGACCCAGTACTTC. Its translation: CSARDADRGQETQYF.

This clonotype was detected a few times. V is TRBV3-1 and J is TRBJ2-1; D is tentatively TRBD1 or TRBD2 (5 bases each). The CDR3 runs to 12 residues. The V and J ends lost 6 bases and 7 bases respectively, with 10 bases between them. Per germline, CDR1 LGHDT and CDR2 YNNKEL (reference sequence). The CDR3 DNA follows: TGTGCCAGCAGGGGTTGGGGGAATGAGCAGTTCTTC. It encodes CASRGWGNEQFF.

In its sample, this clonotype was seen a few times. This chain joins TRBV7-3 and TRBJ2-5; TRBD1 matches 9 bases. This CDR3 spans 15 amino acids. The ends lost 5 bases at V and 5 bases at J; junction bases unmatched: 9. Germline V gives CDR1 SGHTA, CDR2 FQGTGA. The CDR3 DNA sequence: TGTGCCAGCAGCAGGGGGGGACAGGGTGAGGAGACCCAGTACTTC. This codes for CASSRGGQGEETQYF.

This clonotype has ten or more counts. Written as DNA, the CDR3 is TGCGCCAGCAGCCTGTTCCGCACAGATACGCAGTATTTT. It codes for CASSLFRTDTQYF. The chain is built from TRBV4-3 and TRBJ2-3; D gene uncertain. Trimming took 4 bases from V and 1 from J, leaving 6 bases between them. The CDR3 is 13 residues long. CDR1 is LGHNA and CDR2 is YSLEER in the germline V gene.